Presented here are 21 T cell receptor beta chains from one specimen sequenced in a study of blood T cell repertoires in COVID-19. Sequencing was performed with immunoSEQ multiplex PCR; in TCRdb, only in-frame clones are kept and a portion is missing. Found here are 11,000 to 15,000 clones, 80% to 90% of them singletons; the top ten hold roughly 15%. Sample: peripheral blood. The receptors were sampled from a man aged 45 to 65 with active COVID-19.

The chain combines TRBV27 with TRBJ2-3; TRBD1 agrees at 10 bases. Germline CDR1 reads MNHEY; CDR2 reads SMNVEV (reference sequence). V was pared by 2 bases and J by 3 bases, with 2 bases of the junction left unmatched. CDR3 length: 15 amino acids. The CDR3 region has the DNA TGTGCCAGCAGTTTAAAGGGACAGGGGACAGATACGCAGTATTTT. Protein: CASSLKGQGTDTQYF.

The gene calls are TRBV18 and TRBJ2-1; 10 bases line up with TRBD1. In germline, CDR1 is KGHSH, CDR2 LQKENI. Trimming removed 3 bases from V and 7 bases from J; junction bases left unmatched: 6. The CDR3 is made up of 15 amino acids. The CDR3 reads CASSPPGQGKNEQFF. CDR3 nucleotide sequence: TGTGCCAGCTCACCTCCGGGACAGGGGAAGAATGAGCAGTTCTTC.

The chain uses TRBV12-5 and TRBJ1-1, with unresolved D. Looked up from germline, CDR1 is LGHNT and CDR2 is FRNRAP. V was shortened by 8 bases and J by 1 base, with 14 bases between the two germline ends. This CDR3 spans 14 amino acids. The CDR3 region has the DNA TGTGCTAGTTCGTACGGGAGGGCGAACACTGAAGCTTTCTTT. As protein: CASSYGRANTEAFF.

The chain combines TRBV27 with TRBJ1-6, with 9 bases aligning to TRBD1. With V trimmed by 7 bases and J by 9 bases, 7 bases remained unmatched. The germline CDR1 and CDR2 sequences are MNHEY and SMNVEV (reference sequence). The CDR3 contains 14 residues. The CDR3 coding sequence is TGTGCCAGCACCCCGGGACAGGGTTCTTCACCCCTCCACTTT. It encodes CASTPGQGSSPLHF.

The rearrangement joins TRBV18 to TRBJ2-1, with D perhaps TRBD1 (5 bases). The germline V and J ends were trimmed by 1 base and 5 bases, with 12 bases remaining between them. The germline V gene encodes CDR1 KGHSH and CDR2 LQKENI. This CDR3 spans 15 amino acids. The DNA for the CDR3 is TGTGCCAGCTCACCACTTCTGGCAGGGAACAATGAGCAGTTCTTC. Protein product: CASSPLLAGNNEQFF.

This rearrangement joins TRBV2 to TRBJ1-1; 7 bases agree with TRBD1. Looked up from germline, CDR1 is SNHLY and CDR2 is FYNNEI. The junction had 7 bases not matched to a gene; V was cut back by 6 bases and J by 0 bases. The CDR3 has 15 residues. For the CDR3, the DNA is TGTGCCAGCAGACTAACTGACAGGGTGAACACTGAAGCTTTCTTT. Protein product: CASRLTDRVNTEAFF.

This clone was seen a single time. This chain connects TRBV25-1 to TRBJ1-1; tentative D call: TRBD1 (6 bases). Trimming took 6 bases from V and 0 from J, leaving 11 bases between them. This CDR3 is built from 14 residues. From germline, CDR1 is MGHDK and CDR2 SYGVNS. The CDR3 DNA is TGTGCCAGCAGAGAGACAGGCATGAACACTGAAGCTTTCTTT. It is translated as CASRETGMNTEAFF. The full variable domain, in which reference TRBV25-1 and TRBJ1-1 provide the parts outside the CDR3, is EADIYQTPRYLVIGTGKKITLECSQTMGHDKMYWYQQDPGMELHLIHYSYGVNSTEKGDLSSESTVSRIRTEHFPLTLESARPSHTSQYLCASRETGMNTEAFFGQGTRLTVV.

The chain uses TRBV27 and TRBJ2-1; 7 positions match TRBD2. This CDR3 contains 14 residues. The V and J ends lost 8 bases and 4 bases, in that order; junction bases with no gene match: 8. CDR1 is MNHEY and CDR2 is SMNVEV in the germline V gene (reference sequence). The CDR3 region is CASREAELYNEQFF. The CDR3 bases are TGTGCCAGCCGGGAGGCGGAGCTTTACAATGAGCAGTTCTTC.

The genes are TRBV7-9 and TRBJ1-1; D is perhaps TRBD1 (6 bases). Looked up from germline, CDR1 is SEHNR and CDR2 is FQNEAQ (reference sequence). With 1 base removed from V and 5 bases from J, the gap between germline ends came to 14 bases. This CDR3 has 15 amino acids. The CDR3 nucleotides read TGTGCCAGCAGCTTAGGACAGGTCGGGAGGACTGAAGCTTTCTTT. This gives the protein CASSLGQVGRTEAFF.

The V call is TRBV28, the J call TRBJ1-2; TRBD1 matches 10 bases. This CDR3 region has 14 residues. Germline lookup yields CDR1 MDHEN and CDR2 SYDVKM. V shed 5 bases and J 7 bases; nucleotides not matched to a gene: 7. The CDR3: CASSPPGQGFGYTF. The CDR3 nucleotides are TGTGCCAGCAGTCCCCCGGGACAGGGGTTTGGCTACACCTTC.

The rearrangement uses TRBV5-1 and TRBJ2-7; 8 bases are a match to TRBD1. The J segment lost 2 bases and the V segment lost 0 bases, leaving 4 bases of the junction unmatched. Per the germline V gene, CDR1 is SGHRS and CDR2 is YFSETQ. The length of the CDR3 is 15 residues. The CDR3 DNA sequence: TGCGCCAGCAGCTTGGAGGGACAGGCCGCCTACGAGCAGTACTTC. Encoded protein: CASSLEGQAAYEQYF.

This sequence joins TRBV4-2 and TRBJ2-7; D is undetermined. Trimming took off 0 bases at V and 3 bases at J, with 6 bases between the two ends. The V gene's germline CDR1 is LGHNA and CDR2 YNFKEQ. The CDR3 contains 13 residues. The CDR3: CASSQDLDYEQYF. The CDR3 DNA follows: TGTGCCAGCAGCCAAGATCTAGACTACGAGCAGTACTTC.

The V gene is TRBV5-6, the J gene TRBJ2-5; TRBD2 matches 7 bases. Germline V gene data show CDR1 as SGHDT and CDR2 as YYEEEE. The trim removed 2 bases at V and 0 bases at J, leaving 4 bases unmatched. The CDR3 totals 15 residues. The DNA of the CDR3 is TGTGCCAGCAGCTTCCTAGCGGCGTACCAAGAGACCCAGTACTTC. Translation: CASSFLAAYQETQYF.

The sample holds one count of this clone. The rearrangement uses TRBV7-2 and TRBJ2-3, with a possible D match to TRBD2 (5 bases). This CDR3 has 15 residues. Trimming cost V 5 bases and J 2 bases, with 14 bases left between them. Germline V gene sequence: CDR1 SGHTA, CDR2 FQGNSA. The CDR3 loop reads CASSPTGADTDTQYF. The CDR3 DNA sequence: TGTGCCAGCAGCCCGACCGGAGCGGACACAGATACGCAGTATTTT.

The genes are TRBV10-3 and TRBJ2-1; D is undetermined. This CDR3 comprises 14 residues. Germline CDR1 reads ENHRY; CDR2 reads SYGVKD. V was cut by 5 bases and J by 0 bases, with 8 bases left in between. CDR3 nucleotides: TGTGCCATCAGTCCCGACTCCTCCTACAATGAGCAGTTCTTC. Its protein product is CAISPDSSYNEQFF.

This clone was observed once. The chain is built from TRBV9 and TRBJ1-2; D possibly corresponds to TRBD1 (6 bases). The V gene lost 3 bases and the J gene lost 8 bases, with 17 bases spanning the gap. The CDR3 contains 14 residues. CDR1 and CDR2 from the germline V gene are SGDLS and YYNGEE. The CDR3 sequence is CASSAGGDIFGYTF. Here the CDR3 DNA reads TGTGCCAGCAGCGCGGGGGGGGACATCTTCGGCTACACCTTC. Supplemented by reference TRBV9 and TRBJ1-2, the full variable domain reads DSGVTQTPKHLITATGQRVTLRCSPRSGDLSVYWYQQSLDQGLQFLIQYYNGEERAKGNILERFSAQQFPDLHSELNLSSLELGDSALYFCASSAGGDIFGYTFGSGTRLTVV.

The chain has TRBV7-9 and TRBJ2-7; weak D call: TRBD2 (6 bases). Trimming took off 4 bases at V and 4 bases at J, with 11 bases between the two ends. The CDR3 runs to 13 residues. The germline V gene encodes CDR1 SEHNR and CDR2 FQNEAQ (reference sequence). This CDR3 is CASSSGTSYEQYF. CDR3 DNA: TGTGCCAGCAGCTCAGGGACTTCTTACGAGCAGTACTTC. Based on the CDR3 plus reference TRBV7-9 and TRBJ2-7, the full variable domain is DTGVSQNPRHKITKRGQNVTFRCDPISEHNRLYWYRQTLGQGPEFLTYFQNEAQLEKSRLLSDRFSAERPKGSFSTLEIQRTEQGDSAMYLCASSSGTSYEQYFGPGTRLTVT.

The genes are TRBV7-9 and TRBJ2-6, with D perhaps matching TRBD2 (5 bases). CDR3 length: 15 amino acids. Germline V gene lookup returns CDR1 SEHNR and CDR2 FQNEAQ (reference sequence). The V and J ends lost 4 bases and 4 bases respectively, with 11 bases between them. CDR3 loop: CASSSGVSGANVLTF. The CDR3 nucleotides read TGTGCCAGCAGCTCCGGGGTTAGCGGGGCCAACGTCCTGACTTTC.

The V call is TRBV29-1, the J call TRBJ2-2; the D is unclear. Germline V CDR1 and CDR2: SQVTM, ANQGSEA. With 7 bases removed from V and 2 bases from J, the gap between germline ends came to 17 bases. CDR3 length: 15 residues. The CDR3 loop is CSALLLQRNTGELFF. The CDR3 DNA reads as TGCAGCGCTCTCCTTCTACAGAGAAACACCGGGGAGCTGTTTTTT.

This chain joins TRBV11-1 and TRBJ2-7, with 9 positions matching TRBD2. Germline V gene lookup returns CDR1 SGHAT and CDR2 FQDESV (reference sequence). CDR3 length: 15 amino acids. The trim removed 1 base at V and 1 base at J, leaving 2 bases unmatched. Written as DNA, the CDR3 is TGTGCCAGCAGCTTAGGACTAGCGGTATCCTACGAGCAGTACTTC. This sequence encodes CASSLGLAVSYEQYF.

The chain links TRBV27 to TRBJ2-7; tentative D call: TRBD2 (5 bases). The CDR3 contains 16 residues. Trimming pared 3 bases from V and 3 bases from J, leaving 18 bases between. Germline CDR1 is MNHEY and CDR2 is SMNVEV (reference sequence). This chain's CDR3 is CASSFRGSGFRYEQYF. CDR3 bases: TGTGCCAGCAGTTTTCGTGGGAGTGGATTCCGCTACGAGCAGTACTTC.